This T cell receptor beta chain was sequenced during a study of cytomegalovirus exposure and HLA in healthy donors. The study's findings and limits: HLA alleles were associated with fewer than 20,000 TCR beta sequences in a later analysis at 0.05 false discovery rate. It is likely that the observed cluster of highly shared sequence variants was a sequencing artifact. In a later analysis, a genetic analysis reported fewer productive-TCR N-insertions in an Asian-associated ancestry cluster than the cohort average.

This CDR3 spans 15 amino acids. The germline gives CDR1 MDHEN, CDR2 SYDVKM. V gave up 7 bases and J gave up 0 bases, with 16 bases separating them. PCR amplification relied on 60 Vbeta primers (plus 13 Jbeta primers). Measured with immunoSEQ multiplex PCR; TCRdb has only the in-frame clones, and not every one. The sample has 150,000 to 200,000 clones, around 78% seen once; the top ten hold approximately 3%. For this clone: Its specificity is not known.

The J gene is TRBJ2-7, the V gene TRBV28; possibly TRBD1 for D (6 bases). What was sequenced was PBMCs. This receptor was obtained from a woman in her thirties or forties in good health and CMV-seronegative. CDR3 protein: CASIKLTGGSYEQYF. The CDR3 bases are TGTGCCAGCATCAAACTGACAGGAGGCTCCTACGAGCAGTACTTC.